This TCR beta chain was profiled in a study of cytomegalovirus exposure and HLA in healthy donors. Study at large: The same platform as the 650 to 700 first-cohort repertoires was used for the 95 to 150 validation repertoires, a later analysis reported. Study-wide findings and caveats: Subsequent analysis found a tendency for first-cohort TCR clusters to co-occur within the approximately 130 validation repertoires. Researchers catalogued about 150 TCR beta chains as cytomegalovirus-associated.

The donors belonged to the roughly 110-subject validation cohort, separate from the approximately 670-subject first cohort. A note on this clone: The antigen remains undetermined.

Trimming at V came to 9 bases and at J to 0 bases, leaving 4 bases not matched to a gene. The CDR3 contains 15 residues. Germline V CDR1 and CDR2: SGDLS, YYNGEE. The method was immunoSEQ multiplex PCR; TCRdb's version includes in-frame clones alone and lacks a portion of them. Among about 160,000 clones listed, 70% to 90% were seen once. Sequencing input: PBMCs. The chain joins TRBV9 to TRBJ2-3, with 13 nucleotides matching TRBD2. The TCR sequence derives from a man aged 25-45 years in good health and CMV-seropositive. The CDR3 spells CATGLAGESTDTQYF. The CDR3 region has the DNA TGTGCCACCGGACTAGCGGGGGAGAGCACAGATACGCAGTATTTT.